This section outlines one T cell receptor beta chain sequence together with its context. Per the study methods: Amplifying reference gene primers gave estimates of nucleated cell counts. Measured with immunoSEQ multiplex PCR; TCRdb has only the in-frame clones, and not every one. V and J calls and clone size are copied from that table; D and trimming were computed from the DNA. Here the sample spans some 150,000 clones, more than 75% being singletons. The sample comes from a study of blood T cell repertoires in COVID-19. Looking at the study overall: Whether acute or convalescent, the COVID-19 samples came from the United States, Italy and Spain. The analysed material was cDNA or gDNA that came from T cells, B-cell-depleted T cells, or PBMCs.

This CDR3 region has 17 residues. V shed 4 bases and J 2 bases; nucleotides not matched to a gene: 10. Per germline, CDR1 LGHDT and CDR2 YNNKEL (reference sequence). Sequencing was performed on peripheral blood. The V and J genes are TRBV3-1 (or the pseudogene TRBV3-2) and TRBJ1-3, with 8 nucleotides matching TRBD1. This TCR was recovered from a man between 35 and 55 years old with acute or convalescent COVID-19. CDR3 coding DNA: TGTGCCAGCAGCCGGAGGGAAACCAGGGGGCCTGGAAACACCATATATTTT. Encoded protein: CASSRRETRGPGNTIYF.